This T cell receptor (beta chain) was obtained from a study of control samples from healthy donors and cancer patients. Assay: immunoSEQ multiplex PCR; the TCRdb copy retains only in-frame clones and omits some. Of about 160,000 clones listed, 96% are singletons. The CDR3 is made up of 14 amino acids. Germline-derived CDR1 and CDR2 are SNHLY and FYNNEI. Germline trimming cut 7 bases from V and 3 bases from J; bases unmatched to any gene: 7. The source of this sequence is a woman in her 30s in good health. The V call is TRBV2, the J call TRBJ2-7, with 9 bases identical to TRBD1. The sequenced material came from blood. Here the CDR3 DNA reads TGTGCCAGCATTCGACAGGGGGTACTCTACGAGCAGTACTTC. Amino acid sequence: CASIRQGVLYEQYF.